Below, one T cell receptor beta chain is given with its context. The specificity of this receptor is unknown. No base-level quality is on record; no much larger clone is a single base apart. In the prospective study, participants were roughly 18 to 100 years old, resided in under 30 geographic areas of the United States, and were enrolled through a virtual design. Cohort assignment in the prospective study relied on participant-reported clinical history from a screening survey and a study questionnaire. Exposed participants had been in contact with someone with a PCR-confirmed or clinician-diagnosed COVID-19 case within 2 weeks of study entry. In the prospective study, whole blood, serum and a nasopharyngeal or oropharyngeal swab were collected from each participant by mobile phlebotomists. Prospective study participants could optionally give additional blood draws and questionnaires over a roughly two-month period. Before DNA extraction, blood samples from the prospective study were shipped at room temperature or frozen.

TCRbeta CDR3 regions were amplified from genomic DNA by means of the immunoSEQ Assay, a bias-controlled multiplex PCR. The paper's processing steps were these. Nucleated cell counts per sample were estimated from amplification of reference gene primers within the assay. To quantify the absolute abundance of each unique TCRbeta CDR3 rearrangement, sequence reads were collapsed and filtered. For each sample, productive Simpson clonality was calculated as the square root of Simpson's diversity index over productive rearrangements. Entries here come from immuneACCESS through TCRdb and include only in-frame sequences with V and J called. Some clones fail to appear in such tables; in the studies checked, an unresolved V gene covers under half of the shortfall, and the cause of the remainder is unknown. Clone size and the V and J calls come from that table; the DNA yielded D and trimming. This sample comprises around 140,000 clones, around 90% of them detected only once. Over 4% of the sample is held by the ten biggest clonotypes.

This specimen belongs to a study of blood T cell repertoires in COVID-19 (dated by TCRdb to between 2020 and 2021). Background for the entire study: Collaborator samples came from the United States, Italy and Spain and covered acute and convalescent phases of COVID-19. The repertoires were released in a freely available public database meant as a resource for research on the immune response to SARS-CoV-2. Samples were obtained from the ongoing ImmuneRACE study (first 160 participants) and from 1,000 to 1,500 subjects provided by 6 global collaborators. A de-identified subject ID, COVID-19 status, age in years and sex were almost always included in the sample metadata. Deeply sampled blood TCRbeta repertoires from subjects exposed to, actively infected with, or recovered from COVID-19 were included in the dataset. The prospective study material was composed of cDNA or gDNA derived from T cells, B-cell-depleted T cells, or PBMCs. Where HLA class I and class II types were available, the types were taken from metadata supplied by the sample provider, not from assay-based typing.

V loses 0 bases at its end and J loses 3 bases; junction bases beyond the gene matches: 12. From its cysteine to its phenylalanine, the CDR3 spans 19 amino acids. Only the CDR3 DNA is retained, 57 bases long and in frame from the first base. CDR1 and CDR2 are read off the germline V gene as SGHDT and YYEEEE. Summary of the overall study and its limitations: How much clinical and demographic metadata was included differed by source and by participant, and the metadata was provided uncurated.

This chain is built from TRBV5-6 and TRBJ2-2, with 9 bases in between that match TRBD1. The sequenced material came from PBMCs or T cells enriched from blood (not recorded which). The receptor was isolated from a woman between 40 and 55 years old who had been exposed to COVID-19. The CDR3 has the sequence CASSLGRLSGQGYTGELFF. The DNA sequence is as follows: TGTGCCAGCAGCTTGGGACGTCTATCGGGACAGGGATACACCGGGGAGCTGTTTTTT. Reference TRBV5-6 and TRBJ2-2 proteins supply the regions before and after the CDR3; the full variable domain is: DAGVTQSPTHLIKTRGQQVTLRCSPKSGHDTVSWYQQALGQGPQFIFQYYEEEERQRGNFPDRFSGHQFPNYSSELNVNALLLGDSALYLCASSLGRLSGQGYTGELFFGEGSRLTVL.